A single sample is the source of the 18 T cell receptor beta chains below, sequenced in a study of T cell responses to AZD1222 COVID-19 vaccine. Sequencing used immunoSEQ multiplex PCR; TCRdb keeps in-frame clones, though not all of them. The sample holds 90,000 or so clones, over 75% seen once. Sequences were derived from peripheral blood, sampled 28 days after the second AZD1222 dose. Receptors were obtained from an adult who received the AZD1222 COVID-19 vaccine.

CDR3 loop: CASSQGRTRGSPLHF. CDR3 bases: TGTGCCAGCAGCCAAGGCAGGACACGGGGTTCACCCCTCCACTTT. V usage is TRBV3-1 (or the pseudogene TRBV3-2) and J usage is TRBJ1-6; possibly TRBD1 for D (5 bases). Deletions cut 1 base from V and 9 bases from J, with 13 bases between. The germline CDR1 and CDR2 sequences are LGHDT and YNNKEL (reference sequence). CDR3 length equals 15 residues.

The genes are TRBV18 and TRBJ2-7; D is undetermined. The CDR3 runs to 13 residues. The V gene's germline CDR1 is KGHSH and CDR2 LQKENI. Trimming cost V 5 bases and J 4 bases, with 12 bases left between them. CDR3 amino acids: CASSTDTAYEQYF. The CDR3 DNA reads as TGTGCCAGCTCAACCGACACAGCTTACGAGCAGTACTTC. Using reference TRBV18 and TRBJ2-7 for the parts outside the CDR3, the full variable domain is NAGVMQNPRHLVRRRGQEARLRCSPMKGHSHVYWYRQLPEEGLKFMVYLQKENIIDESGMPKERFSAEFPKEGPSILRIQQVVRGDSAAYFCASSTDTAYEQYFGPGTRLTVT.

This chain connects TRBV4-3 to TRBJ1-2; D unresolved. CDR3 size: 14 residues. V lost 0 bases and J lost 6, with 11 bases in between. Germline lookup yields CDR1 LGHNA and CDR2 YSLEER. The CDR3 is CASSQDPGGDGYTF. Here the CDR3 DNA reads TGCGCCAGCAGCCAAGATCCGGGTGGGGATGGCTACACCTTC.

CDR3 bases: TGTGCCAGCAGCGTAGGGACAGGGATCTCCTACGAGCAGTACTTC. Translating it yields CASSVGTGISYEQYF. This rearrangement joins TRBV9 to TRBJ2-7; 8 positions match TRBD1. The length of the CDR3 is 15 residues. V shed 0 bases and J 0 bases; nucleotides not matched to a gene: 2. CDR1 is SGDLS, CDR2 YYNGEE, per germline. Complete variable domain (other parts from reference TRBV9 and TRBJ2-7): DSGVTQTPKHLITATGQRVTLRCSPRSGDLSVYWYQQSLDQGLQFLIQYYNGEERAKGNILERFSAQQFPDLHSELNLSSLELGDSALYFCASSVGTGISYEQYFGPGTRLTVT.

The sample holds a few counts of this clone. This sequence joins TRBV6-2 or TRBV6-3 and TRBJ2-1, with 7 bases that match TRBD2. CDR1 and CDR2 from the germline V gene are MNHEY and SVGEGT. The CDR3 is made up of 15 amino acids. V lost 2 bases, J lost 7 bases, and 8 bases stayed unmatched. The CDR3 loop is CASSYGSAGVNEQFF. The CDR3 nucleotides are TGTGCCAGCAGTTACGGATCGGCGGGGGTAAATGAGCAGTTCTTC.

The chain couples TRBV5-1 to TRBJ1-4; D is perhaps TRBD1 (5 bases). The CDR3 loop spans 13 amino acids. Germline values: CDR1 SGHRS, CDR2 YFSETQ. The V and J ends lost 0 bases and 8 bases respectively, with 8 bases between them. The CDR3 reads CASSLAGDEKLFF. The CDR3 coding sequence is TGCGCCAGCAGCTTGGCCGGGGACGAAAAACTGTTTTTT.

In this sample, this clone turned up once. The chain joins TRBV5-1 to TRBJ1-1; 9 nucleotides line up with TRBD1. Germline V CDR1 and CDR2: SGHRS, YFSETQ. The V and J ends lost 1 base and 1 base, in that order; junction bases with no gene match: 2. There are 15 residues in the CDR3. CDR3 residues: CASSLSDRGNTEAFF. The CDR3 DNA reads TGCGCCAGCAGCTTGTCGGACAGGGGGAACACTGAAGCTTTCTTT.

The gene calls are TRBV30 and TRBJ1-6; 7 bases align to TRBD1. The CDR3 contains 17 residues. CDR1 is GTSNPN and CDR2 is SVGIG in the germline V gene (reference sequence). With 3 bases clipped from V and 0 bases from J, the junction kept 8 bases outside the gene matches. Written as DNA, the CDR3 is TGTGCCTGGAGCTCCGGGACAGTAAGCTCCTATAATTCACCCCTCCACTTT. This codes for CAWSSGTVSSYNSPLHF.

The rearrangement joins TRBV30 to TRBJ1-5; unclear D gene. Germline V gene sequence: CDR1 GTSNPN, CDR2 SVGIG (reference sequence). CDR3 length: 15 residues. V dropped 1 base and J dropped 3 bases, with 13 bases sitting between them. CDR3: CAWSDVGRANQPQHF. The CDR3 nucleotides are TGTGCCTGGAGTGATGTCGGCAGAGCCAATCAGCCCCAGCATTTT.

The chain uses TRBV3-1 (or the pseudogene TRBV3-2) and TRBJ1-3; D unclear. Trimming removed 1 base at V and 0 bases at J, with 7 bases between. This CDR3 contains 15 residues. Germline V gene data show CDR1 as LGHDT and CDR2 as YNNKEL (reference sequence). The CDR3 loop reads CASSQGSTSGNTIYF. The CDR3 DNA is TGTGCCAGCAGCCAAGGGTCCACCTCTGGAAACACCATATATTTT.

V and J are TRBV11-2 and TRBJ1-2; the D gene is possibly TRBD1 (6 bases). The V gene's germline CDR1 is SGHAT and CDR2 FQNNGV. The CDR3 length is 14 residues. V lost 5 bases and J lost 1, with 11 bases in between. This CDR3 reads CASSHTDSNYGYTF. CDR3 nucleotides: TGTGCCAGCAGCCACACGGACAGTAACTATGGCTACACCTTC.

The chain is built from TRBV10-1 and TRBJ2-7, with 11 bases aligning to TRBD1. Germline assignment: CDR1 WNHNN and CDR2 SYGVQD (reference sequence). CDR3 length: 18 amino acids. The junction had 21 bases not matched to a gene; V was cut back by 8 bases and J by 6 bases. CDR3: CASPGFRGPDRGRLEQYF. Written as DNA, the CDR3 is TGCGCCAGCCCCGGTTTCCGGGGCCCGGACAGGGGGCGCCTCGAGCAGTACTTC.

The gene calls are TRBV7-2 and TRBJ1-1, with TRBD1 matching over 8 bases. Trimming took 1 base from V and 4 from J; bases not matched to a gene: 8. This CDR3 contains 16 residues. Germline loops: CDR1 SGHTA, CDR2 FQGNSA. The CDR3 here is CASSLGYGTGGTEAFF. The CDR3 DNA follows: TGTGCCAGCAGCTTAGGTTACGGAACAGGGGGCACTGAAGCTTTCTTT.

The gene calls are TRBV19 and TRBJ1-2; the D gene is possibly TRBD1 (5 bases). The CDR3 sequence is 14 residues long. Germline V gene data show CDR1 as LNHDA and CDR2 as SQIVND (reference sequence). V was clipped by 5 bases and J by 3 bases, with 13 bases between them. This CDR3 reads CASSEQGKDYGYTF. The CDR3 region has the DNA TGTGCCAGTAGTGAGCAGGGTAAAGACTATGGCTACACCTTC.

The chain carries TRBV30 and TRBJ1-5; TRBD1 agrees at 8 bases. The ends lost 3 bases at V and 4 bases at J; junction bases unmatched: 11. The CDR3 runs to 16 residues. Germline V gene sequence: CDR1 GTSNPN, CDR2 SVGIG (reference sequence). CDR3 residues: CAWSRSGGVGNQPQHF. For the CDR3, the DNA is TGTGCCTGGAGCAGGTCAGGGGGCGTGGGGAATCAGCCCCAGCATTTT.

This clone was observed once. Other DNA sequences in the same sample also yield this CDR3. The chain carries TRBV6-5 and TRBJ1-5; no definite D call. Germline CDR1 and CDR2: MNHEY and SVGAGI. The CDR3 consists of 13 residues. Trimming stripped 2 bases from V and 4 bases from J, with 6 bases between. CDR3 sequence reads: CASSYRGNQPQHF. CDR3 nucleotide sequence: TGTGCCAGCAGTTACCGGGGTAATCAGCCCCAGCATTTT.

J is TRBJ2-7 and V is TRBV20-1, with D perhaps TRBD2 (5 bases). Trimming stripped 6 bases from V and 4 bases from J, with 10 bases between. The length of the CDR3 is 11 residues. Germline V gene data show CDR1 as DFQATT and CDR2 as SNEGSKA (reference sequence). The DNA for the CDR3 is TGCAGTGCCGGCTGGGAGTACGAGCAGTACTTC. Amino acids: CSAGWEYEQYF.

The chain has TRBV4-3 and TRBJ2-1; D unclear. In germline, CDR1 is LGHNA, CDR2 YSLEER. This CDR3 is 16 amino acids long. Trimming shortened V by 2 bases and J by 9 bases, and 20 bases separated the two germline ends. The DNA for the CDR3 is TGCGCCAGCAGCCAAAAGTTTCTGAGCCGAGTGGGTGAGCAGTTCTTC. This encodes CASSQKFLSRVGEQFF.